This is a list of T cell receptor beta chains from one sample in a study of T cell responses to AZD1222 COVID-19 vaccine. Data came from immunoSEQ multiplex PCR; TCRdb stores just in-frame clones and leaves some out. This table has about 110,000 clones, around 86% appearing once. Specimen: peripheral blood, collected on day 0 of AZD1222 vaccination. These receptors were collected from an adult in good health. CDR3s include the opening cysteine and the closing phenylalanine or tryptophan. The D gene is left open where the match is weak. Clone size is not always given. Where it is, it says once, few, many or a class for expanded clones.

V gene,D gene,clone size,J gene,CDR3 DNA,CDR3 protein
TRBV5-1,.,.,TRBJ1-5,TGCGCCAGCAGGCAACGGAGGGGTAGCAATCAGCCCCAGCATTTT,CASRQRRGSNQPQHF
TRBV5-1,TRBD1,.,TRBJ2-1,TGCGCCAGCAGCGGCCGGGACAGGGAGGTGGATGAGCAGTTCTTC,CASSGRDREVDEQFF
TRBV29-1,.,.,TRBJ1-1,TGCAGCGCCTCTCGATCGAGGGGGTGGGAGGCTTTCTTT,CSASRSRGWEAFF
TRBV4-1,.,.,TRBJ2-5,TGCGCCAGCAGCCAAGACCAGTACATAGGGATTCGAGAGACCCAGTACTTC,CASSQDQYIGIRETQYF
TRBV4-2,.,.,TRBJ2-7,TGTGCCAGCAGCCAAAAGGAGGAGGGCTCCCCCTCCTACGAGCAGTACTTC,CASSQKEEGSPSYEQYF
TRBV6-5,.,.,TRBJ1-1,TGTGCCAGCAGTCCCACAGGGTCCACTGAAGCTTTCTTT,CASSPTGSTEAFF
TRBV10-1,.,.,TRBJ2-1,TGCGCCAGCAGTAATAACGTCGTGGGGGGGGCTGGTGAGCAGTTCTTC,CASSNNVVGGAGEQFF
TRBV18,TRBD2,.,TRBJ2-3,TGTGCCAGCGCCCGAGCGGGGGCTGAGGATACGCAGTATTTT,CASARAGAEDTQYF
TRBV3-1/TRBV3-2,TRBD2,.,TRBJ2-3,TGTGCCAGCAGCCACCCCGGGGGGGCGGGGGATACGCAGTATTTT,CASSHPGGAGDTQYF
TRBV7-8,.,.,TRBJ2-7,TGTGCCAGCAGCCCATCTTACGAGCAGTACTTC,CASSPSYEQYF
TRBV11-2,.,few,TRBJ2-7,TGTGCCAGCAGCGCAGGGCGGCGATTCTACGAGCAGTACTTC,CASSAGRRFYEQYF
TRBV5-5,.,.,TRBJ2-5,TGTGCCAGCACCATCCAAGAGACCCAGTACTTC,CASTIQETQYF
TRBV4-1,.,.,TRBJ2-3,TGCGCCAGCAGCCAAGATTGGCCGTCTAGCACAGATACGCAGTATTTT,CASSQDWPSSTDTQYF
TRBV4-1,.,once,TRBJ1-2,TGCGCCAGCAGCCAAGGGGGGGCGGGTAACTATGGCTACACCTTC,CASSQGGAGNYGYTF
TRBV4-2,TRBD1,.,TRBJ2-3,TGTGCCAGCAGCCACCGGGACAGGGAGGCAGATACGCAGTATTTT,CASSHRDREADTQYF
TRBV9,TRBD2,.,TRBJ2-5,TGTGCCAGCAGCGTAGCGGGGCTAGCGGGGCCCCAAGAGACCCAGTACTTC,CASSVAGLAGPQETQYF
TRBV28,.,.,TRBJ2-1,TGTGCCAGCAGTCGTGACGGTGAGCAGTTCTTC,CASSRDGEQFF
TRBV10-3,.,once,TRBJ1-2,TGTGCCATCAGTTCAAACCAGGGCTACGCTAACTATGGCTACACCTTC,CAISSNQGYANYGYTF
TRBV15,.,.,TRBJ1-5,TGTGCCACCAGCAGAGATCCGGGATCAGCGAATCAGCCCCAGCATTTT,CATSRDPGSANQPQHF
TRBV6-5,.,.,TRBJ2-2,TGTGCCAGCAAACGGGCCACCGGGGAGCTGTTTTTT,CASKRATGELFF
TRBV3-1/TRBV3-2,.,.,TRBJ2-7,TGTGCCAGCAGCCCGCTGAGTCAGGGCCACGAGCAGTACTTC,CASSPLSQGHEQYF
TRBV2,TRBD1,.,TRBJ2-2,TGTGCCAGCGACCGGACAGGGGGCACCGGGGAGCTGTTTTTT,CASDRTGGTGELFF
TRBV10-1,.,few,TRBJ1-2,TGCGCCAGCAGTCGGGGGGACAACTATGGCTACACCTTC,CASSRGDNYGYTF
TRBV6-5,TRBD1,few,TRBJ2-1,TGTGCCAGCAGTCCTGGACAGGGGGAAGGCAATGAGCAGTTCTTC,CASSPGQGEGNEQFF
TRBV6-5,TRBD2,.,TRBJ2-1,TGTGCCAGCAGCCCAGGGCTAGCGGGGACGGCTGAGCAGTTCTTC,CASSPGLAGTAEQFF
TRBV19,.,.,TRBJ2-5,TGTGCCAGTAGTCGGGCCCGAGCGGAGACCCAGTACTTC,CASSRARAETQYF
TRBV20-1,.,.,TRBJ2-7,TGCAGTGCTAGTGATCGGGCCGTGGACGAGCAGTACTTC,CSASDRAVDEQYF
TRBV4-1,.,.,TRBJ2-6,TGCGCCAGCAGCCCCCTTGGGGCCAACGTCCTGACTTTC,CASSPLGANVLTF
TRBV6-4,.,few,TRBJ2-3,TGTGCCAGCAGTGAAGCGGCCTCCATTCTCACGGATACGCAGTATTTT,CASSEAASILTDTQYF
TRBV7-2,TRBD1,.,TRBJ1-3,TGTGCCAGCAGCCCACGGACAGGGGGTAACACCATATATTTT,CASSPRTGGNTIYF
TRBV27,TRBD2,.,TRBJ2-1,TGTGCCAGCAGTTTAAGCAGCGGGGGGAACAATGAGCAGTTCTTC,CASSLSSGGNNEQFF
TRBV11-2,.,.,TRBJ2-1,TGTGCCAGCAGCTTAGAGTACCGCGCTGAGCAGTTCTTC,CASSLEYRAEQFF
TRBV11-2,.,.,TRBJ2-7,TGTGCCAGCAGCTTTACGGACGCTTCTGAGCAGTACTTC,CASSFTDASEQYF
TRBV19,.,.,TRBJ1-1,TGTGCCAGTTCACAGGGACCTGAAGCTTTCTTT,CASSQGPEAFF
TRBV27,TRBD2,few,TRBJ2-2,TGTGCCAGCAGTTTAAAAAGCGGGGGGTTAAGCGGGGAGCTGTTTTTT,CASSLKSGGLSGELFF
TRBV5-5,TRBD1,.,TRBJ1-5,TGTGCCAGCAGCCCGTGGACAGGGTTCAATCAGCCCCAGCATTTT,CASSPWTGFNQPQHF
TRBV10-3,.,.,TRBJ1-2,TGTGCCATCAGTGAGTCGACGGATTATGGCTACACCTTC,CAISESTDYGYTF
TRBV19,.,.,TRBJ2-4,TGTGCCCGCCTCCCTCCCGAGGGCAAAAACATTCAGTACTTC,CARLPPEGKNIQYF
TRBV7-7,TRBD2,.,TRBJ2-5,TGTGCCAGCAGCCCGGGAGTGCTAGCGGGGAAAGAGACCCAGTACTTC,CASSPGVLAGKETQYF
TRBV27,TRBD1,.,TRBJ1-5,TGTGCCAGCAGCTACACAGGGGGATACCAGCCCCAGCATTTT,CASSYTGGYQPQHF
TRBV25-1,.,.,TRBJ1-4,TGTGCCAGCAGTGACCAGACAGGATTTAATGAAAAACTGTTTTTT,CASSDQTGFNEKLFF
TRBV18,.,.,TRBJ1-5,TGTGCCAGCTCAGACAGCAGCAATCAGCCCCAGCATTTT,CASSDSSNQPQHF
TRBV5-4,.,.,TRBJ1-1,TGTGCCAGCAGCTTGGGGCAGGGAATGAACACTGAAGCTTTCTTT,CASSLGQGMNTEAFF
TRBV14,.,.,TRBJ1-3,TGTGCCAGCAGCCTCCGGGATGGGGGCTCAGGAAACACCATATATTTT,CASSLRDGGSGNTIYF
TRBV18,.,.,TRBJ1-2,TGTGCCAGCTCACCAACCCTAGACTCGGTTCTCTACACCTTC,CASSPTLDSVLYTF